This TCR beta chain was recorded in a study of regulatory T cells in long-lasting Graves disease. Regarding this clonotype: This sequence may be a read error, since a much larger clone differs from it by one base.

This sample's time point: newly diagnosed GD, antithyroid drugs for less than 3 months. PBMCs were the source of the RNA used for TCR sequencing. HTBI primers from iRepertoire and Arm-PCR of CDR3 regions yielded the TCR beta libraries. TCRdb processed the multiplex PCR reads anew with MiXCR; each CDR3 protein has one entry. The table records some 500,000 distinct CDR3 sequences, 16% of them present only once. Trimming removed 6 bases from V and 0 bases from J; junction bases left unmatched: 5. Germline values: CDR1 MNHNS, CDR2 SASEGT. This CDR3 comprises 15 residues. These data also featured in a second study, about T cells in Graves' hyperthyroidism and ophthalmopathy. That study reports: First-round RT-PCR with HTBI primers amplified the TCR CDR3 region.

This chain uses TRBV6-1 with TRBJ1-3, with 7 bases lining up with TRBD1. The sample in question was peripheral blood mononuclear cells (PBMCs), obtained at new diagnosis, from a patient treated with antithyroid drugs. The sequence was collected from a woman aged 40-60 years with Graves disease. The CDR3 spells CASSSGTASGNTIYF. The CDR3 DNA reads as TGTGCCAGCAGCTCCGGGACAGCCTCTGGAAACACCATATATTTT.